This TCR beta chain comes out of a study of neoadjuvant anti-PD-1 for oral cavity cancer. Study information: Most patients had three to four biweekly doses of 3 mg/kg nivolumab before resection.

General observations from the study: Post-nivolumab, blood T cell clonality was significantly elevated in non-responders. Higher pretreatment blood Treg/Th17 ratios correlated with higher pretreatment blood and lower post-treatment tumor TCRbeta clonality.

Time point reported: after neoadjuvant nivolumab, at surgical resection. The patients had HPV-negative, locally advanced oral cavity squamous cell carcinoma. TCRdb keeps only in-frame clones here, not all; method: immunoSEQ multiplex PCR. The sample shows 30,000 or so clones, just under 80% of them seen only once. About this clone: Its antigen is currently unknown.

The sequencing here drew on PBMCs, taken after nivolumab (anti-PD-1) treatment. The TCR originated in a person aged 35 to 85 with oral cavity squamous cell carcinoma.

CDR3 nucleotide sequence: TGTGCCAGCAGTTATCTAGCGGTGAACACCGGGGAGCTGTTTTTT. Amino acids: CASSYLAVNTGELFF. This rearrangement joins TRBV6-6 to TRBJ2-2, with 7 nucleotides matching TRBD2. Trimming took 3 bases from V and 1 from J; bases not matched to a gene: 2. There are 15 residues in the CDR3. CDR1 is MNHNY, CDR2 SVGAGI, per germline (reference sequence).